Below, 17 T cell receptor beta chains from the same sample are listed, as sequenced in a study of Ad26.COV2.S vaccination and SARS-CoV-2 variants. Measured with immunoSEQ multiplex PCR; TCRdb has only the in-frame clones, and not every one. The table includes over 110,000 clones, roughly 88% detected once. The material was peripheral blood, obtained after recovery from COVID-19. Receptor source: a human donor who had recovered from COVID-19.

CDR3: CASSLAGGGGEQYF. CDR3 coding DNA: TGTGCCAGCAGCTTGGCCGGTGGGGGTGGGGAGCAGTACTTC. This sequence joins TRBV5-4 and TRBJ2-7; D may correspond to TRBD1 or TRBD2 (5 bases each). Trimming pared 0 bases from V and 7 bases from J, leaving 14 bases between. The CDR3 sequence is 14 residues long. Per the germline V gene, CDR1 is SGHNT and CDR2 is YYREEE (reference sequence).

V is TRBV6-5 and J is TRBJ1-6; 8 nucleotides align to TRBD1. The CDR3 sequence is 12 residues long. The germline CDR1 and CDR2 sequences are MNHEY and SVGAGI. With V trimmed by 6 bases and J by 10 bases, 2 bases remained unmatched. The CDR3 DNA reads TGTGCCAGCAGCCCAGGGGGCTCACCCCTCCACTTT. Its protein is CASSPGGSPLHF.

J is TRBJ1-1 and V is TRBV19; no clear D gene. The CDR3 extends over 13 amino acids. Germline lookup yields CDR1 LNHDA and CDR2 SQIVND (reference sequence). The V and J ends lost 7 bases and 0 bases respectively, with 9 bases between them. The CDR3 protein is CASIGGLNTEAFF. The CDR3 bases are TGTGCCAGTATTGGAGGGCTGAACACTGAAGCTTTCTTT.

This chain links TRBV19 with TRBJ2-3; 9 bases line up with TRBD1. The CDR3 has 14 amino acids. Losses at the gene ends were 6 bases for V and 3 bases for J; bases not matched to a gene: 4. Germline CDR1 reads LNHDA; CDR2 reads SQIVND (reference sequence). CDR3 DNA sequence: TGTGCCAGTAGCGACAGGGGGGGGACAGATACGCAGTATTTT. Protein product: CASSDRGGTDTQYF. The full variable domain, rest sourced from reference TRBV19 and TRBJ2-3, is DGGITQSPKYLFRKEGQNVTLSCEQNLNHDAMYWYRQDPGQGLRLIYYSQIVNDFQKGDIAEGYSVSREKKESFPLTVTSAQKNPTAFYLCASSDRGGTDTQYFGPGTRLTVL.

CDR3 sequence reads: CASSWVGSESYEQYF. The CDR3 bases are TGTGCCAGCAGCTGGGTGGGCAGCGAATCCTACGAGCAGTACTTC. J is TRBJ2-7 and V is TRBV5-5; D gene uncertain. CDR1 SGHKS and CDR2 YYEKEE come from the germline V gene (reference sequence). CDR3 length equals 15 residues. Trimming cost V 3 bases and J 1 base, with 14 bases left between them.

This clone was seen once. The CDR3 reads CASNWGGLFGGTEAFF. As DNA, the CDR3 is TGTGCCAGTAACTGGGGGGGCCTTTTTGGTGGGACTGAAGCTTTCTTT. V is TRBV19 and J is TRBJ1-1, with D maybe TRBD1 (6 bases). The CDR3 extends over 16 amino acids. Germline V gene sequence: CDR1 LNHDA, CDR2 SQIVND (reference sequence). Trimming shortened V by 7 bases and J by 5 bases, and 23 bases separated the two germline ends.

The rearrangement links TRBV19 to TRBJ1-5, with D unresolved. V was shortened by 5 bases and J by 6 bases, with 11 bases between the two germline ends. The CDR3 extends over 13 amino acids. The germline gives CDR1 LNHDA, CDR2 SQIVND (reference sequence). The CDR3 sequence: CASSAAGGQPQHF. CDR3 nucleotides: TGTGCCAGTAGTGCCGCCGGTGGTCAGCCCCAGCATTTT.

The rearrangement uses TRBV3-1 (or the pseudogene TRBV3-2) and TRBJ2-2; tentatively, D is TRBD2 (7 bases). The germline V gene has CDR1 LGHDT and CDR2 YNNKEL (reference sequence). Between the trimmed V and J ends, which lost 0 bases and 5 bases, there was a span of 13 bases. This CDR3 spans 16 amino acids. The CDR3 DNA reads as TGTGCCAGCAGCCAAGAACGAGGGGGGGCTACCGGGGAGCTGTTTTTT. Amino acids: CASSQERGGATGELFF.

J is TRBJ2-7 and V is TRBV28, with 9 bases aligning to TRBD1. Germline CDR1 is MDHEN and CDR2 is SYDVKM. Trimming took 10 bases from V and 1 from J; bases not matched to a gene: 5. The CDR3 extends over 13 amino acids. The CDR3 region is CANSDRGSYEQYF. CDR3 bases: TGTGCCAACTCGGACAGGGGATCCTACGAGCAGTACTTC.

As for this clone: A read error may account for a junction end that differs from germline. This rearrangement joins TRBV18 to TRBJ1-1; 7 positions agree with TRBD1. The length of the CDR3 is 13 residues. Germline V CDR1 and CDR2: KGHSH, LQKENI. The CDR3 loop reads CASSSPQGREAFF. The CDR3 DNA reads TGTGCCAGCTCATCACCACAGGGGCGTGAAGCTTTCTTT.

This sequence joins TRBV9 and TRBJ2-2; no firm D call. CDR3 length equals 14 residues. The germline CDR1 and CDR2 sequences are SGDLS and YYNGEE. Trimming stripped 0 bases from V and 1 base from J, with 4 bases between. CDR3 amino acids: CASSVVRNTGELFF. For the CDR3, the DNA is TGTGCCAGCAGCGTAGTCCGGAACACCGGGGAGCTGTTTTTT.

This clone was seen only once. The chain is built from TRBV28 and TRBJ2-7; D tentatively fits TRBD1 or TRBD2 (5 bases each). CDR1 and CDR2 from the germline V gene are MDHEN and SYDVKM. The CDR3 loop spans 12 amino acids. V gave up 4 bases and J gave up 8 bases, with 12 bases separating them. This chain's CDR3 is CASSSWDAKQYF. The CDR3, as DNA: TGTGCCAGCAGTTCATGGGACGCGAAGCAGTACTTC.

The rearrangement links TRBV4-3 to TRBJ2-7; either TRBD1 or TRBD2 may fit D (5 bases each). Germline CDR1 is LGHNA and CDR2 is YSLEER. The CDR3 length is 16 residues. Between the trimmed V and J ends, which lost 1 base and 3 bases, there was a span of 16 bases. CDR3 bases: TGCGCCAGCAGCCAAGCGGGACCACCCTCCAACTACGAGCAGTACTTC. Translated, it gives CASSQAGPPSNYEQYF.

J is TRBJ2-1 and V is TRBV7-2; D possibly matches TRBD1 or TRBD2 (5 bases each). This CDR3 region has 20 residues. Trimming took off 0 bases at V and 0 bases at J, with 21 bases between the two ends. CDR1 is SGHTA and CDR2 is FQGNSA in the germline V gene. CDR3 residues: CASSLAKTPGRRSSYNEQFF. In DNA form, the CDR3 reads TGTGCCAGCAGCTTAGCTAAAACACCGGGACGCCGGAGCTCCTACAATGAGCAGTTCTTC.

The CDR3 bases are TGCGCCAGCAAGGAGTTGGACAATGAGCAGTTCTTC. It is translated as CASKELDNEQFF. The chain employs TRBV5-1 and TRBJ2-1, with unresolved D. The V gene lost 6 bases and the J gene lost 5 bases, with 9 bases spanning the gap. CDR3 length: 12 residues. CDR1 is SGHRS and CDR2 is YFSETQ in the germline V gene.

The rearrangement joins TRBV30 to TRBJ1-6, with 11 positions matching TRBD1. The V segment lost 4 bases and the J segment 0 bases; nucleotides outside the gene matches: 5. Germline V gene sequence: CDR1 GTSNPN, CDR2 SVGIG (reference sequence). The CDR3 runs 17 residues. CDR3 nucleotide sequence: TGTGCCTGGAACAAAGGGACAGGGGGCTCCTATAATTCACCCCTCCACTTT. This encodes CAWNKGTGGSYNSPLHF. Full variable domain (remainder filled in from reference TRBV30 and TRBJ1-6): SQTIHQWPATLVQPVGSPLSLECTVEGTSNPNLYWYRQAAGRGLQLLFYSVGIGQISSEVPQNLSASRPQDRQFILSSKKLLLSDSGFYLCAWNKGTGGSYNSPLHFGNGTRLTVT.

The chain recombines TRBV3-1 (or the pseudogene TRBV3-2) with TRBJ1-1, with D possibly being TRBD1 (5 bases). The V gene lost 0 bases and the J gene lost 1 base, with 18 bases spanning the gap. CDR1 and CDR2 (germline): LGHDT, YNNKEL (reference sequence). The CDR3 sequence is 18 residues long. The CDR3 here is CASSQEIWRWDPNTEAFF. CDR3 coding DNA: TGTGCCAGCAGCCAAGAAATTTGGCGTTGGGACCCGAACACTGAAGCTTTCTTT.